The rows below give T cell receptor beta chains drawn from one sample of a study of TIL therapy for anti-PD-1-resistant metastatic lung cancer. Some clones are missing from TCRdb's copy, which holds only in-frame ones; the method was immunoSEQ multiplex PCR. The profile covers nearly 60,000 clones, with 70% to 75% appearing a single time and about 1.8% taken by the ten largest. The source material was blood, sampled at baseline. The receptors come from a person aged 25 to 85 with non-small cell lung cancer. Each CDR3 is given with its conserved first and last residue. D genes are given only for firm matches. Not all rows give a size; the values are once, few, many and, for expanded clones, a class.

CDR3 protein	CDR3 DNA	D gene	V gene	clone size	J gene
CASSQQGQINQPQHF	TGCGCCAGCAGTCAACAGGGACAGATCAATCAGCCCCAGCATTTT	TRBD1	TRBV23-1	.	TRBJ1-5
CASSLATGQGLGYTF	TGTGCCAGCAGCTTGGCCACGGGACAGGGACTCGGCTACACCTTC	TRBD1	TRBV5-5	once	TRBJ1-2
CASSLSSANNQPQHF	TGTGCCAGCAGCTTAAGTTCTGCGAACAATCAGCCCCAGCATTTT	.	TRBV7-2	once	TRBJ1-5
CASSLSPQLSYNEQFF	TGTGCCAGCAGCTTAAGTCCCCAATTGTCCTACAATGAGCAGTTCTTC	.	TRBV7-3	.	TRBJ2-1
CASSLGQSYEQYF	TGTGCCAGCAGCCTCGGACAGTCCTACGAGCAGTACTTC	.	TRBV2	many	TRBJ2-7
CASKRDRVSEAFF	TGTGCCAGCAAAAGGGACAGGGTCTCTGAAGCTTTCTTT	TRBD1	TRBV14	.	TRBJ1-1
CASNELGTPETQYF	TGTGCCAGCAATGAGCTAGGGACCCCCGAGACCCAGTACTTC	.	TRBV2	.	TRBJ2-5
CASSPGGLYGYTF	TGTGCCAGCAGCCCTGGAGGGCTTTATGGCTACACCTTC	.	TRBV11-3	.	TRBJ1-2
CASSFGTADGQFF	TGTGCCAGCAGTTTTGGGACCGCTGACGGGCAGTTCTTC	.	TRBV6-4	.	TRBJ2-1
CAWIEPFSGNTIYF	TGTGCCTGGATCGAGCCTTTTTCTGGAAACACCATATATTTT	.	TRBV30	.	TRBJ1-3
CATSRRRGYSNQPQHF	TGTGCCACCAGCAGAAGAAGGGGCTATAGCAATCAGCCCCAGCATTTT	.	TRBV15	few	TRBJ1-5
CASSQDLAGTGSPQETQYF	TGCGCCAGCAGCCAAGACTTAGCCGGGACAGGCAGCCCCCAAGAGACCCAGTACTTC	TRBD1	TRBV4-3	.	TRBJ2-5
CASSLDSYNSPLHF	TGTGCCAGCAGCTTGGACAGCTATAATTCACCCCTCCACTTT	.	TRBV5-4	few	TRBJ1-6
CASSFYGNPIGQYF	TGTGCCAGCAGCTTTTATGGGAACCCAATCGGGCAGTACTTC	.	TRBV11-3	.	TRBJ2-7
CASSLTSGGSQETQYF	TGTGCCAGCAGCCTAACTAGCGGGGGCTCCCAAGAGACCCAGTACTTC	TRBD2	TRBV4-2	few	TRBJ2-5
CASSLRRGNYEQYF	TGTGCCAGCAGTTTACGCAGGGGTAACTACGAGCAGTACTTC	.	TRBV27	.	TRBJ2-7
CVSSFSAGGEQYF	TGTGTTAGCAGCTTTTCGGCGGGAGGCGAGCAGTACTTC	TRBD2	TRBV7-7	.	TRBJ2-7
CATVLGGSHTGELFF	TGTGCCACCGTCCTAGGGGGTTCCCACACCGGGGAGCTGTTTTTT	.	TRBV6-1	.	TRBJ2-2
CASISFTSGTDTQYF	TGTGCCAGCATCAGCTTTACTAGCGGCACAGATACGCAGTATTTT	TRBD2	TRBV7-9	.	TRBJ2-3
CASSIAGLTAPTNSPLHF	TGTGCCAGTAGTATAGCTGGGTTGACGGCACCGACTAATTCACCCCTCCACTTT	.	TRBV19	once	TRBJ1-6
CASSVDSGVGELFF	TGTGCCAGCAGCGTAGATAGCGGGGTCGGGGAGCTGTTTTTT	TRBD2	TRBV9	.	TRBJ2-2
CASSSGTGGQETQYF	TGTGCCAGCAGTTCTGGGACAGGGGGCCAAGAGACCCAGTACTTC	TRBD1	TRBV6-5	.	TRBJ2-5
CAWRSGTGYQPQHF	TGTGCCTGGAGATCCGGGACAGGTTATCAGCCCCAGCATTTT	TRBD1	TRBV30	few	TRBJ1-5
CASSMDLNEKLFF	TGTGCCAGCAGTATGGACCTTAATGAAAAACTGTTTTTT	.	TRBV28	.	TRBJ1-4